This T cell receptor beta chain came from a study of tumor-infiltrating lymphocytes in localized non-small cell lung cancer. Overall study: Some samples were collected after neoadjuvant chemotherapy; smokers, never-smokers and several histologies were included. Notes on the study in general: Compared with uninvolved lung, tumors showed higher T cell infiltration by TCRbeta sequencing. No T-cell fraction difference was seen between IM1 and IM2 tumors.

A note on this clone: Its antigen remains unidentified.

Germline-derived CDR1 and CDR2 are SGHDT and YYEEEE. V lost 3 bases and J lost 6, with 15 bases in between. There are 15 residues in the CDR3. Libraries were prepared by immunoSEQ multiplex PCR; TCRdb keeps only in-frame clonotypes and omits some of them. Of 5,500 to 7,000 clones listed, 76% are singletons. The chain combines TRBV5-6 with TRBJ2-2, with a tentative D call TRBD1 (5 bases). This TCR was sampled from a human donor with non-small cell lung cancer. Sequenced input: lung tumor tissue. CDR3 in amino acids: CASSSPLRAAGELFF. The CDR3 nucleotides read TGTGCCAGCAGCTCGCCCCTCAGGGCGGCCGGGGAGCTGTTTTTT.